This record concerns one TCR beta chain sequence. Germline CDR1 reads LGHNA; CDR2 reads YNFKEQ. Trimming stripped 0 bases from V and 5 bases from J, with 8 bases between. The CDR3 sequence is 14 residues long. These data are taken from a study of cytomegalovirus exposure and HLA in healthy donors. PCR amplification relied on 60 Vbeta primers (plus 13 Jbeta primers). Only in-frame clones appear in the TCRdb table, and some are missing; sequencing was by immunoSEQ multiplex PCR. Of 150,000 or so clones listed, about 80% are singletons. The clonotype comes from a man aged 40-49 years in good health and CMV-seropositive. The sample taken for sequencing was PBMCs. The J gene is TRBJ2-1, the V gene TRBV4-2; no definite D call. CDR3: CASSQDRVDNEQFF. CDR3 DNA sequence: TGTGCCAGCAGCCAAGATCGAGTAGACAATGAGCAGTTCTTC.